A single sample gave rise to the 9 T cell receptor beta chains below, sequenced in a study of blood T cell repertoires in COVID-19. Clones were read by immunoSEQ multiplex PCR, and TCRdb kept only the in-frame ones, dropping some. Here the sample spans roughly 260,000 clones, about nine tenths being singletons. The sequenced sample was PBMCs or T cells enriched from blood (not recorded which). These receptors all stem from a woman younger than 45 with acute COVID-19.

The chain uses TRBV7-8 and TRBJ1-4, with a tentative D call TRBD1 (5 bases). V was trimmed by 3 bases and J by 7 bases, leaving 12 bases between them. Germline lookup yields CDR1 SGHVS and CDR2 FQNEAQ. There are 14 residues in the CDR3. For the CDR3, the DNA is TGTGCCAGCAGCTTGGGCAGGGTGGGTGAAAAACTGTTTTTT. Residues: CASSLGRVGEKLFF.

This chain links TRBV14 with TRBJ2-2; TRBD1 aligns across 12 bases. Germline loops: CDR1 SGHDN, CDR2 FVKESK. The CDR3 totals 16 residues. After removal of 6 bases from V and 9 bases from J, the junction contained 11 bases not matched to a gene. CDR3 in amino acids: CASSHDRDRGRRELFF. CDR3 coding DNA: TGTGCCAGCAGTCACGACCGGGACAGGGGGCGCCGGGAGCTGTTTTTT.

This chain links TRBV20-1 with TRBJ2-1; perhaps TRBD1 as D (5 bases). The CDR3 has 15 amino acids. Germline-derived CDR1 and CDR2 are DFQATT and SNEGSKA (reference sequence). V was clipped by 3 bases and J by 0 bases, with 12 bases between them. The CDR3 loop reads CSASLGLSSYNEQFF. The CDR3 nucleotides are TGCAGTGCTAGTTTGGGGCTTAGCTCCTACAATGAGCAGTTCTTC.

CDR3: CASSQDPAAPDYNGYTF. DNA of the CDR3: TGCGCCAGCAGCCAAGACCCCGCGGCGCCGGACTATAATGGCTACACCTTC. The chain joins TRBV4-1 to TRBJ1-2; D uncertain. Trimming took 0 bases from V and 6 from J, leaving 20 bases between them. The CDR3 loop spans 17 amino acids. In germline, CDR1 is MGHRA, CDR2 YSYEKL.

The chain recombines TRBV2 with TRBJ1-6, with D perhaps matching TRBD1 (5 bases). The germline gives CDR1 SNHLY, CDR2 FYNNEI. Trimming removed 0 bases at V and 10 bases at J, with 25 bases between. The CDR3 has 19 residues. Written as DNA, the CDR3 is TGTGCCAGCAGTGAAGCGGCGGGGCCACAGACCAGGCCCCGGTCACCCCTCCACTTT. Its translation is CASSEAAGPQTRPRSPLHF. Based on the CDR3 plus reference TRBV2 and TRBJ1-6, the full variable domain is EPEVTQTPSHQVTQMGQEVILRCVPISNHLYFYWYRQILGQKVEFLVSFYNNEISEKSEIFDDQFSVERPDGSNFTLKIRSTKLEDSAMYFCASSEAAGPQTRPRSPLHFGNGTRLTVT.

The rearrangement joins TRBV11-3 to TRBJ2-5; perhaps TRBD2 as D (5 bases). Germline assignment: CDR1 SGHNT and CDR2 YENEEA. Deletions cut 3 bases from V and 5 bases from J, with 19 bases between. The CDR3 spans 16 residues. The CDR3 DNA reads TGTGCCAGCAGCTTTAAGAGGGTACCCAGACGGGAGACCCAGTACTTC. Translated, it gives CASSFKRVPRRETQYF.

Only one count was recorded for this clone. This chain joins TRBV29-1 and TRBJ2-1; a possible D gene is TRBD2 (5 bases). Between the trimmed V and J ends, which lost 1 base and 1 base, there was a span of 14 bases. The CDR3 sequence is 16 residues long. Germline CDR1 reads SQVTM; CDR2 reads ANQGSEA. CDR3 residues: CSVEGFTRLSYNEQFF. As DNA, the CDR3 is TGCAGCGTTGAAGGGTTTACTAGGTTGTCCTACAATGAGCAGTTCTTC.

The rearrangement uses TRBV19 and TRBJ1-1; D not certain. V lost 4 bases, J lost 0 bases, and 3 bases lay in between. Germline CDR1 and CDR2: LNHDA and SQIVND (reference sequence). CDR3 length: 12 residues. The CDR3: CASSTVNTEAFF. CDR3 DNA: TGTGCCAGTAGTACAGTGAACACTGAAGCTTTCTTT.

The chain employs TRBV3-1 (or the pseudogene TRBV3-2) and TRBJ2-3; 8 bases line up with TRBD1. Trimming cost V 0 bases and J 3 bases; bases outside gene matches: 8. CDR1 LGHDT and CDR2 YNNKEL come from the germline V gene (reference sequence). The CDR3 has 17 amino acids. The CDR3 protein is CASSQDRTGWWTDTQYF. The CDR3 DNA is TGTGCCAGCAGCCAAGATCGGACAGGGTGGTGGACAGATACGCAGTATTTT.